The clone carrying this T cell receptor (beta chain) has just a few counts. Its specificity is unknown. There were only Caucasian adults among the donors, and all lived in Nashville, Tennessee. Some 100 million PBMCs went into genomic DNA for unsorted samples. This sample is part of a study of shared clonotypes between healthy human individuals. General study points: Donor scarcity curtailed the genetic and exposure-history diversity represented herein.

The quantity of DNA used in unsorted PBMC replicate PCRs was approximately 270 ng, corresponding to 25,000 to 35,000 T cell genomes. TCRdb's copy holds only in-frame clones and misses some; the assay was immunoSEQ multiplex PCR. The sample has fewer than 700,000 clones; around 78% are singletons. Sequencing was done on a sample of PBMCs. This TCR derives from a woman aged 40-49 years in good health. Some clones in this sample may be carry-over from other donors' samples.

CDR3 sequence: CSAYGSFGSSEQFF. The CDR3 DNA reads as TGCAGCGCCTACGGGAGTTTCGGTTCGAGTGAGCAGTTCTTC. The rearrangement joins TRBV29-1 to TRBJ2-1, with a possible D match to TRBD2 (6 bases). Germline values: CDR1 SQVTM, CDR2 ANQGSEA. The CDR3 consists of 14 residues. The V and J ends lost 7 bases and 9 bases respectively, with 22 bases between them.